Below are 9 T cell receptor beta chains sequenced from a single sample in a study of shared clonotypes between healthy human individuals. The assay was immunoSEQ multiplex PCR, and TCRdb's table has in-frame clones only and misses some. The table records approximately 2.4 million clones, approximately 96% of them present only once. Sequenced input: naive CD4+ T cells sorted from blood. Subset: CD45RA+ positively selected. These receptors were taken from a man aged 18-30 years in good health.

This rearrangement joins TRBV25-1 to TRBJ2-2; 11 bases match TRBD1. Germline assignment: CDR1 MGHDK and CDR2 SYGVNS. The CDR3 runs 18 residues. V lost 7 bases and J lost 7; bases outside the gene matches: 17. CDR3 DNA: TGTGCCAGCAAGGGTGAATTTTCGGGACAGGGGGTAATCGGGGAGCTGTTTTTT. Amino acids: CASKGEFSGQGVIGELFF. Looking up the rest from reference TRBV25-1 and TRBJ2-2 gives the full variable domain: EADIYQTPRYLVIGTGKKITLECSQTMGHDKMYWYQQDPGMELHLIHYSYGVNSTEKGDLSSESTVSRIRTEHFPLTLESARPSHTSQYLCASKGEFSGQGVIGELFFGEGSRLTVL.

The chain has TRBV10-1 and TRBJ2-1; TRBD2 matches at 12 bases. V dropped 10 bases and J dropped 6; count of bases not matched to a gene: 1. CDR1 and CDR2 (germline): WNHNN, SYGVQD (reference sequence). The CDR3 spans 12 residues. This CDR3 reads CATTSGSNEQFF. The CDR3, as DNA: TGCGCCACGACTAGCGGGAGCAATGAGCAGTTCTTC.

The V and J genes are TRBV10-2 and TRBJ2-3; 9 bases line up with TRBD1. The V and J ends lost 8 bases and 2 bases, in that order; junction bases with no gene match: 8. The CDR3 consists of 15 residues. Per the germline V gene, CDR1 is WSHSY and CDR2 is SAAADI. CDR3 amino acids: CASSSQGATTDTQYF. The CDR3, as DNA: TGCGCCAGCTCCTCACAGGGGGCCACCACAGATACGCAGTATTTT.

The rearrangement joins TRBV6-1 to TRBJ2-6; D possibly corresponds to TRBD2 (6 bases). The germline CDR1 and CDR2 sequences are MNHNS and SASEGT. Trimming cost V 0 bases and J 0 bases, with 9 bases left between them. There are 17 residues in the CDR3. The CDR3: CASSEASGVSGANVLTF. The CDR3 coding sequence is TGTGCCAGCAGTGAAGCGTCGGGGGTCTCTGGGGCCAACGTCCTGACTTTC.

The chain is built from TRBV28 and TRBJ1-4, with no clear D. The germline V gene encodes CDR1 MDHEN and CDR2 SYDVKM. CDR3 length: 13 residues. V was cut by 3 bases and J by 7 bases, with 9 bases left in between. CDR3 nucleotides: TGTGCCAGCAGTTTCAGCTGGAGTGAAAAACTGTTTTTT. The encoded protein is CASSFSWSEKLFF. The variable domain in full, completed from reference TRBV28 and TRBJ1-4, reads DVKVTQSSRYLVKRTGEKVFLECVQDMDHENMFWYRQDPGLGLRLIYFSYDVKMKEKGDIPEGYSVSREKKERFSLILESASTNQTSMYLCASSFSWSEKLFFGSGTQLSVL.

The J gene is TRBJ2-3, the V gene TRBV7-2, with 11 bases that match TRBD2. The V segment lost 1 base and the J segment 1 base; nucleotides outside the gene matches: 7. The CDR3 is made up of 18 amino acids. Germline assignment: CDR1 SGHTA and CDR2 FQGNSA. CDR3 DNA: TGTGCCAGCAGCTTAGAGGCTAGCGGGAGGCCTCGCACAGATACGCAGTATTTT. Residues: CASSLEASGRPRTDTQYF. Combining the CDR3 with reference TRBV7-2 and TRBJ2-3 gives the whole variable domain GAGVSQSPSNKVTEKGKDVELRCDPISGHTALYWYRQSLGQGLEFLIYFQGNSAPDKSGLPSDRFSAERTGGSVSTLTIQRTQQEDSAVYLCASSLEASGRPRTDTQYFGPGTRLTVL.

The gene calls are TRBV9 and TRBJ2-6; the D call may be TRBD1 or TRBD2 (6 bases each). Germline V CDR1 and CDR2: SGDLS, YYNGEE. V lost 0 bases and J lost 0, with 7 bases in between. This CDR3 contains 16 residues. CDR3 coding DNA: TGTGCCAGCAGCGTAGCGGGGGCCTCTGGGGCCAACGTCCTGACTTTC. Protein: CASSVAGASGANVLTF.

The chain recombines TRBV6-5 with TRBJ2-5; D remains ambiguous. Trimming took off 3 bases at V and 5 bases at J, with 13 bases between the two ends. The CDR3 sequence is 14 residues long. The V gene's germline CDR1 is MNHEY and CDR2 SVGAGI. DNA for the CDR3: TGTGCCAGCAGTTATTCCCGCGCCAGTGAGACCCAGTACTTC. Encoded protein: CASSYSRASETQYF.

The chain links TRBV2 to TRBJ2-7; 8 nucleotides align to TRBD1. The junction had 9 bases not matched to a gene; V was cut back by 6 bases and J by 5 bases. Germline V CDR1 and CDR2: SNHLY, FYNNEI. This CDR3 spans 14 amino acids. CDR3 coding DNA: TGTGCCAGCAGCGACCACGAACAGGGGGACGAGCAGTACTTC. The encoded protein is CASSDHEQGDEQYF.